These 30 T cell receptor beta chains came from one sample sequenced in a study of T cells in Graves' hyperthyroidism and ophthalmopathy (dated by TCRdb to the late 2010s). Receptor libraries were prepared by multiplex PCR. Sequencing used an Illumina HiSeq 2000. The TCR beta CDR3 regions were amplified from the RNA transcripts. The TCR CDR3 was subjected to a first round of RT-PCR using the HTBI primer set and the Qiagen OneStep RT-PCR kit. TCRdb reran the public reads through fastp at Q25 and MiXCR, keeping productive beta chains. Rows are combined by CDR3 protein, so each entry shows the most common genes and DNA. This sample comprises approximately 420,000 distinct CDR3 sequences, roughly 13% of them detected only once. The top ten clonotypes cover less than 6.5% of the sample. The sample taken for sequencing was blood. The receptors were sampled from a woman aged 18-35 years with Graves' hyperthyroidism.

This clonotype appeared many times. The rearrangement uses TRBV7-6 and TRBJ1-6; maybe TRBD1 (6 bases). The germline V gene has CDR1 SGHVS and CDR2 FNYEAQ. The CDR3 length is 16 residues. V shed 2 bases and J shed 5 bases, with 13 bases lying between them. CDR3 loop: CASSLSAGHDNSPLHF. Here the CDR3 DNA reads TGTGCCAGCAGCTTATCAGCGGGACATGATAATTCACCCCTCCACTTT.

This clonotype was seen many times. The CDR3 protein is CASSLGQGEYTEAFF. The CDR3 DNA is TGTGCCAGCAGCTTAGGACAGGGGGAGTACACTGAAGCTTTCTTT. The chain recombines TRBV7-2 with TRBJ1-1; 9 bases align to TRBD1. CDR1 SGHTA and CDR2 FQGNSA come from the germline V gene. V shed 1 base and J 3 bases; nucleotides not matched to a gene: 3. The CDR3 covers 15 residues.

For this clonotype: Possible read error: a much larger clone is one base away. J is TRBJ2-1 and V is TRBV29-1; the D gene is possibly TRBD2 (6 bases). This CDR3 spans 13 amino acids. From germline, CDR1 is SQVTM and CDR2 ANQGSEA. V shed 6 bases and J shed 7 bases, with 16 bases lying between them. CDR3 sequence reads: CSVGLTGLNEQFF. CDR3 nucleotide sequence: TGCAGCGTCGGACTAACGGGTTTGAATGAGCAGTTCTTC.

V usage is TRBV4-2 and J usage is TRBJ2-7; tentative D call: TRBD1 (6 bases). In germline, CDR1 is LGHNA, CDR2 YNFKEQ. V was trimmed by 0 bases and J by 2 bases, leaving 11 bases between them. The CDR3 length is 15 residues. CDR3 sequence (DNA): TGTGCCAGCAGCCAAGATATGGACAGTACCTACGAGCAGTACTTC. Its protein product is CASSQDMDSTYEQYF.

V is TRBV12-5 and J is TRBJ2-1, with 8 bases aligning to TRBD2. The CDR3 runs to 16 residues. V lost 4 bases, J lost 0 bases, and 5 bases stayed unmatched. Per germline, CDR1 LGHNT and CDR2 FRNRAP. The CDR3, as DNA: TGTGCTAGTGGTTCTAGGCTAGCGGGCTCCTACAATGAGCAGTTCTTC. It specifies CASGSRLAGSYNEQFF.

V and J are TRBV7-6 and TRBJ2-3, with D tentatively TRBD1 (6 bases). CDR1 is SGHVS, CDR2 FNYEAQ, per germline. Trimming took 5 bases from V and 9 from J, leaving 15 bases between them. CDR3 length: 13 amino acids. The CDR3 DNA is TGTGCCAGCAGCCAGGAACAGGGTTCCACGCAGTATTTT. Translated, it gives CASSQEQGSTQYF.

This clonotype occurred many times. The chain employs TRBV19 and TRBJ1-1, with D perhaps matching TRBD1 (5 bases). The CDR3 consists of 15 residues. CDR1 and CDR2 (germline): LNHDA, SQIVND (reference sequence). The ends were cut back, 5 bases at V and 4 bases at J, with 17 bases in the middle. In nucleotides, the CDR3 is TGTGCCAGTAGTCCCCGAGGTTCAGGGCGCACTGAAGCTTTCTTT. It specifies CASSPRGSGRTEAFF.

This clonotype has just a few counts. The chain recombines TRBV27 with TRBJ1-6; TRBD1 agrees at 8 bases. Germline values: CDR1 MNHEY, CDR2 SMNVEV (reference sequence). CDR3 size: 15 residues. J gave up 10 bases and V 5 bases, and 10 bases lay outside the gene matches. The CDR3 DNA follows: TGTGCCAGCAGTCCCATGGACAGGGAGGGATCACCCCTCCACTTT. Its protein is CASSPMDREGSPLHF.

This clonotype was found many times. The rearrangement uses TRBV6-1 and TRBJ2-1; 7 positions agree with TRBD1. Unmatched junction bases numbered 7, after V lost 6 bases and J lost 2 bases. Germline CDR1 MNHNS, CDR2 SASEGT. The CDR3 sequence is 15 residues long. The CDR3 coding sequence is TGTGCCAGCAGCTCTCCGGGACAGCCCTACAATGAGCAGTTCTTC. This sequence encodes CASSSPGQPYNEQFF.

This clonotype showed up many times. This chain connects TRBV12-3 or TRBV12-4 to TRBJ1-1; D perhaps matches TRBD1 (5 bases). V lost 5 bases to trimming and J lost 4 bases, with 20 bases between them. CDR3 length: 16 residues. The CDR3 DNA is TGTGCCAGCAGTCCAAATCAGGGTGGGTCTGTCACTGAAGCTTTCTTT. Translated: CASSPNQGGSVTEAFF.

This clonotype was seen ten or more times. The chain is built from TRBV12-5 and TRBJ1-1; no definite D call. The CDR3 has 12 residues. V lost 6 bases, J lost 6 bases, and 11 bases lay in between. Germline CDR1 and CDR2: LGHNT and FRNRAP. CDR3 residues: CASGHTAPEAFF. CDR3 sequence (DNA): TGTGCTAGTGGCCACACAGCGCCTGAAGCTTTCTTT.

In this sample, this clonotype turned up many times. The genes are TRBV5-1 and TRBJ2-7; 12 bases match TRBD2. Germline V CDR1 and CDR2: SGHRS, YFSETQ. V lost 3 bases and J lost 2; bases outside the gene matches: 9. The CDR3 contains 17 residues. Written as DNA, the CDR3 is TGCGCCAGCAGCTGCGTCTTTCTAGCGGGGGGGACCTACGAGCAGTACTTC. Its protein is CASSCVFLAGGTYEQYF. Filled out from reference TRBV5-1 and TRBJ2-7, the complete variable domain reads KAGVTQTPRYLIKTRGQQVTLSCSPISGHRSVSWYQQTPGQGLQFLFEYFSETQRNKGNFPGRFSGRQFSNSRSEMNVSTLELGDSALYLCASSCVFLAGGTYEQYFGPGTRLTVT.

This clonotype occurred a few times. The V and J genes are TRBV20-1 and TRBJ2-5; TRBD1 aligns across 8 bases. The CDR3 has 14 amino acids. CDR1 and CDR2 from the germline V gene are DFQATT and SNEGSKA (reference sequence). With 3 bases clipped from V and 4 bases from J, the junction kept 7 bases outside the gene matches. CDR3 amino acids: CSASSGTGGETQYF. The CDR3, as DNA: TGCAGTGCTAGCTCCGGGACAGGAGGAGAGACCCAGTACTTC.

This clonotype showed up just once. This rearrangement joins TRBV7-9 to TRBJ2-7, with D possibly matching TRBD1 (6 bases). Germline lookup yields CDR1 SEHNR and CDR2 FQNEAQ (reference sequence). This CDR3 is built from 18 residues. The V end lost 5 bases, the J end lost 5 bases, and 28 bases lay between the germline ends. The CDR3 sequence is CASSTKYSEGEFQNEQYF. CDR3 nucleotides: TGTGCCAGCAGCACCAAGTACAGCGAGGGGGAATTCCAAAACGAGCAGTACTTC.

This clonotype was counted ten times or more. The chain has TRBV28 and TRBJ2-3; D unresolved. CDR3 length: 14 residues. The germline CDR1 and CDR2 sequences are MDHEN and SYDVKM. V lost 5 bases to trimming and J lost 0 bases, with 9 bases between them. This chain's CDR3 is CASSQETSTDTQYF. CDR3 in DNA: TGTGCCAGCAGTCAAGAGACTAGCACAGATACGCAGTATTTT.

CDR3: CASSLPSGGETGHEQFF. CDR3 sequence (DNA): TGTGCCAGCAGCTTACCTAGCGGGGGAGAAACGGGGCATGAGCAGTTCTTC. The rearrangement links TRBV7-9 to TRBJ2-1; 10 nucleotides line up with TRBD2. The CDR3 sequence is 17 residues long. Trimming cost V 2 bases and J 8 bases; bases outside gene matches: 12. CDR1 and CDR2 from the germline V gene are SEHNR and FQNEAQ (reference sequence).

This clonotype was found many times. At one of its ends the junction is not consistent with the germline gene, which may arise from a read error. The rearrangement uses TRBV12-3 or TRBV12-4 and TRBJ1-5; 8 nucleotides match TRBD1. The CDR3 length is 15 residues. The CDR3 DNA sequence: TGTGCCAGCAGTGTAGCAGGGGGCGCAGGGCAGCCCCAGCATTTT. It translates to CASSVAGGAGQPQHF.

This clonotype was counted ten times or more. The chain links TRBV12-5 to TRBJ1-5, with 8 bases fitting TRBD1. Trimming cost V 3 bases and J 6 bases; bases outside gene matches: 10. The CDR3 length is 16 residues. The germline gives CDR1 LGHNT, CDR2 FRNRAP. The CDR3: CASGLIGQGGGQPQHF. The CDR3 nucleotides read TGTGCTAGTGGTTTAATCGGACAGGGCGGCGGTCAGCCCCAGCATTTT.

This clonotype was counted many times. The rearrangement links TRBV27 to TRBJ1-3; 7 bases match TRBD1. Germline V gene lookup returns CDR1 MNHEY and CDR2 SMNVEV (reference sequence). Losses at the gene ends were 6 bases for V and 0 bases for J; bases not matched to a gene: 5. The CDR3 is 15 residues long. CDR3 in amino acids: CASSPTGDSGNTIYF. Here the CDR3 DNA reads TGTGCCAGCAGCCCAACAGGGGACTCTGGAAACACCATATATTTT.

The rearrangement links TRBV28 to TRBJ2-5, with 10 nucleotides matching TRBD2. With 2 bases clipped from V and 0 bases from J, the junction kept 3 bases outside the gene matches. Germline loops: CDR1 MDHEN, CDR2 SYDVKM. There are 16 residues in the CDR3. The CDR3: CASSLGSGRDQETQYF. The CDR3 nucleotides read TGTGCCAGCAGTTTAGGCAGCGGGAGGGACCAAGAGACCCAGTACTTC.

J is TRBJ2-1 and V is TRBV10-2, with D maybe TRBD2 (6 bases). V lost 0 bases and J 9 bases, leaving 15 bases between the germline ends. CDR1 and CDR2 from the germline V gene are WSHSY and SAAADI. The CDR3 is 15 amino acids. The CDR3 nucleotides read TGCGCCAGCAGTGAGTCGGGCCGGGAGCTGGGTGAGCAGTTCTTC. It translates to CASSESGRELGEQFF.

This clonotype was seen only a few times. The rearrangement links TRBV7-2 to TRBJ2-5, with D possibly called TRBD1 or TRBD2 (5 bases each). V was shortened by 0 bases and J by 13 bases, with 15 bases between the two germline ends. In germline, CDR1 is SGHTA, CDR2 FQGNSA. The CDR3 has 13 amino acids. CDR3 DNA: TGTGCCAGCAGCTTAGCGTACGAAGGGACGGGGTACTTC. Protein: CASSLAYEGTGYF.

There are many counts of this clonotype. The chain combines TRBV15 with TRBJ2-1; no firm D call. CDR1 and CDR2 from the germline V gene are LNHNV and YYDKDF (reference sequence). This CDR3 comprises 14 residues. Deletions cut 5 bases from V and 7 bases from J, with 15 bases between. The CDR3, as DNA: TGTGCCACCAGCGGGCCCTCAACCGGGAATGAGCAGTTCTTC. Protein product: CATSGPSTGNEQFF.

The chain joins TRBV4-1 to TRBJ2-7, with TRBD1 matching over 7 bases. V shed 5 bases, J shed 3 bases, and the junction held 10 bases outside the gene matches. There are 15 residues in the CDR3. Germline-derived CDR1 and CDR2 are MGHRA and YSYEKL. The CDR3 DNA follows: TGCGCCAGCAGCGTGCCGGGACAGCCCAACTACGAGCAGTACTTC. It yields the protein CASSVPGQPNYEQYF.

The chain uses TRBV20-1 and TRBJ2-1; D perhaps matches TRBD2 (5 bases). The CDR3 contains 15 residues. Germline V lookup: CDR1 DFQATT, CDR2 SNEGSKA (reference sequence). Trimming left V 3 bases short and J 0 bases short, with 12 bases between. CDR3 DNA: TGCAGTGCTAGCGGACTGGCTAGCTCCTACAATGAGCAGTTCTTC. Translating it yields CSASGLASSYNEQFF.

This clonotype came up many times. The J gene is TRBJ1-2, the V gene TRBV20-1; 7 nucleotides line up with TRBD1. Germline CDR1 and CDR2: DFQATT and SNEGSKA (reference sequence). V was clipped by 5 bases and J by 3 bases; unmatched bases: 3. This CDR3 is built from 12 residues. CDR3 protein: CSALTGYYGYTF. DNA of the CDR3: TGCAGTGCTCTGACAGGGTACTATGGCTACACCTTC.

The table lists this clonotype with many counts. The chain employs TRBV12-3 or TRBV12-4 and TRBJ1-1, with D possibly matching TRBD1 (5 bases). Trimming cost V 2 bases and J 0 bases, with 16 bases left between them. This CDR3 region has 17 residues. This chain's CDR3 is CASSLYWGSRVNTEAFF. In DNA, the CDR3 is TGTGCCAGCAGTTTATATTGGGGGTCTAGGGTGAACACTGAAGCTTTCTTT.

This clonotype was seen a few times. V gene TRBV12-3 or TRBV12-4 combines with J gene TRBJ2-5, with D perhaps TRBD2 (5 bases). V lost 5 bases, J lost 2 bases, and 18 bases lay in between. The CDR3 is 16 amino acids. CDR3 nucleotide sequence: TGTGCCAGCAGTCCAGATTTAAGCGGTGGGCAAGAGACCCAGTACTTC. Encoded protein: CASSPDLSGGQETQYF.

This clonotype was seen at least ten times. CDR3 nucleotides: TGTGCCAGCAGCTCCCCGGACGGGACAGGATACTTGTCGCAGTACTTC. This translates into CASSSPDGTGYLSQYF. The chain employs TRBV11-2 and TRBJ2-7; 8 bases are shared with TRBD1. The CDR3 has 16 residues. Trimming removed 4 bases from V and 9 bases from J; junction bases left unmatched: 17. Germline CDR1 is SGHAT and CDR2 is FQNNGV.

This clonotype has at least ten counts. The J gene is TRBJ2-3, the V gene TRBV20-1, with D perhaps TRBD2 (6 bases). V was pared by 1 base and J by 4 bases, with 15 bases between. CDR1 DFQATT and CDR2 SNEGSKA come from the germline V gene (reference sequence). The length of the CDR3 is 15 residues. DNA of the CDR3: TGCAGTGCTAGAGGGCGGGCTAGCGTGCCAGATACGCAGTATTTT. Translation: CSARGRASVPDTQYF.